A selection of T cell receptor beta chains follows, all from one sample in a study of blood T cell repertoires in COVID-19. Repertoires were generated with immunoSEQ multiplex PCR, while TCRdb's copy carries only in-frame clones and drops some. Among 330,000 or so clones, around nine tenths were seen once, and the ten largest hold approximately 1%. The material sequenced was PBMCs or T cells enriched from blood (not recorded which). The source is a woman aged 25-40 years who had been exposed to COVID-19. Each CDR3 is given with its conserved first and last residue. A D gene is named only where the DNA matches it firmly. Not all rows give a size; the values are once, few, many and, for expanded clones, a class.

CDR3nt,CDR3aa,abundance,d_gene,j_gene,len,v_gene
TGTGCCAGCTCCCCGGGCGGGGGTCTGGGGGAGACCCAGTACTTC,CASSPGGGLGETQYF,NA,TRBD2,TRBJ2-5,15,TRBV18
TGTGCCAGCAGCTTGGCCGGTAGGACAGGGGTCGAGCAGTACTTC,CASSLAGRTGVEQYF,NA,TRBD1,TRBJ2-7,15,TRBV5-6
TGTGCCAGCAGTTTATCTCCGGATTCACCCCTCCACTTT,CASSLSPDSPLHF,NA,NA,TRBJ1-6,13,TRBV28
TGTGCCAGCAGCCCCCATCTGACCCAGGTTGTGGATGGCTACACCTTC,CASSPHLTQVVDGYTF,NA,NA,TRBJ1-2,16,TRBV7-3
TGTGCCAGCAGCTTCACAGGGGCAGGAACCTCACCCCTCCACTTT,CASSFTGAGTSPLHF,NA,TRBD1,TRBJ1-6,15,TRBV11-2
TGTGCCAGCAGTTTAGCGGGGCCGACTGAAGCTTTCTTT,CASSLAGPTEAFF,NA,NA,TRBJ1-1,13,TRBV12-3/TRBV12-4
TGTGCCAGCTCACCCCCGCCGGGACAGGGGTACGAGCAGTACTTC,CASSPPPGQGYEQYF,few,TRBD1,TRBJ2-7,15,TRBV18
TGTGCCAGCAGCCTCGACAGGGGTTCGTCGGACAATGAGCAGTTCTTC,CASSLDRGSSDNEQFF,NA,TRBD1,TRBJ2-1,16,TRBV7-9
TGTGCCTGGAGTCCCGGACTAGCGGGAGAGACCCAGTACTTC,CAWSPGLAGETQYF,NA,TRBD2,TRBJ2-5,14,TRBV30
TGCGCCAGCAGCCCAATCCCGGGGTCCTACGAGCAGTACTTC,CASSPIPGSYEQYF,NA,NA,TRBJ2-7,14,TRBV5-1
TGTGCCAGCAGTTTGGGCAGCATTGAGGGCTACACCTTC,CASSLGSIEGYTF,NA,NA,TRBJ1-2,13,TRBV12-3/TRBV12-4
TGTGCCAGCAGCTTGAGGTCAGGGGGACAGGGGTTCACAGATACGCAGTATTTT,CASSLRSGGQGFTDTQYF,once,TRBD1,TRBJ2-3,18,TRBV7-3
TGTGCCAGCTCACCACCTAGTCCGCCCGAAAAACTGTTTTTT,CASSPPSPPEKLFF,NA,NA,TRBJ1-4,14,TRBV18
TGTGCCAGCAGCGGGAAGACAGGGGACCATCCTATAGGCTACACCTTC,CASSGKTGDHPIGYTF,NA,TRBD1,TRBJ1-2,16,TRBV5-4
TGTGCCAGCAGCTTAGATCGGCACAGGGAGAACACTGAAGCTTTCTTT,CASSLDRHRENTEAFF,NA,NA,TRBJ1-1,16,TRBV11-3